This TCR beta chain was retrieved from a study of B cell selection in AIRE deficiency. The authors' processing: Approximately 5.3x10^4 patient and more than 9x10^4 healthy donor TCRbeta sequences came from Tregs. Some clones are missing from TCRdb's copy, which holds only in-frame ones; the method was immunoSEQ multiplex PCR. D and trimming were read from the DNA, whereas the V and J calls and clone size are those reported in that table. The sample holds around 26,000 clones; about 92% are singletons and the top ten take 1.1%. Regulatory T cells were sorted as CD4+CD25hiCD127low/negative. Germline CDR1 SGHVS, CDR2 FQNEAQ. The CDR3 length is 15 residues. The germline V and J ends were trimmed by 2 bases and 3 bases, with 13 bases remaining between them. Study results and caveats: About 28% of healthy-shared Treg sequences were found among patient Tconv cells. Healthy donors alone shared approximately 30% of thousands of Treg sequences; patients alone approximately 9%. Shared Treg sequences were biased toward short CDR3s with few non-templated nucleotide insertions.

Worth noting for this clone: What it binds is not known.

The clonotype originates from a human donor in good health. The genes are TRBV7-8 and TRBJ2-5; D is uncertain. The sample was CD4+CD25+ Tregs sorted from PBMCs. The CDR3 sequence: CASSLWRQSEETQYF. In DNA, the CDR3 is TGTGCCAGCAGCTTATGGAGACAATCCGAAGAGACCCAGTACTTC.